A single sample gave rise to the 5 T cell receptor beta chains below, sequenced in a study of identical twins (dated by TCRdb to about 2016). Library generation was performed with 5' RACE. Sequencing was performed on an Illumina HiSeq 2000. The public sequencing data were trimmed at Q25 with fastp and processed into clonotypes with MiXCR by TCRdb, which kept only in-frame beta chains. Each record represents a unique CDR3 protein, reported with the most common genes and DNA among its rows. For this sample the table gives approximately 230,000 distinct CDR3 sequences, of which about 6.7% were detected only once. Of the sample, more than 12% falls within the top ten clones. These data were likewise used in another study, on T cells expressing NK-cell markers.

The sequenced material came from CD8+ T cells sorted from blood. These receptors all come from a woman aged 18-29 years in good health.

The table lists this clonotype with many counts. The V gene is TRBV29-1, the J gene TRBJ2-1; D is undetermined. The CDR3 is 13 residues long. CDR1 SQVTM and CDR2 ANQGSEA come from the germline V gene. Trimming took 8 bases from V and 7 from J, leaving 18 bases between them. The CDR3 DNA sequence: TGCAGCTCCACCCTGATGGTTAAGAATGAGCAGTTCTTC. It encodes CSSTLMVKNEQFF.

This clonotype was detected ten times or more. V gene TRBV15 combines with J gene TRBJ2-3; D might be TRBD1 (5 bases). V was cut by 5 bases and J by 0 bases, with 18 bases left in between. The CDR3 has 17 residues. Per germline, CDR1 LNHNV and CDR2 YYDKDF (reference sequence). Here the CDR3 DNA reads TGTGCCACCAGCGGACCCAGGGATGGGGCAAGCACAGATACGCAGTATTTT. Encoded protein: CATSGPRDGASTDTQYF.

This chain connects TRBV7-9 to TRBJ2-7, with 8 bases identical to TRBD2. The CDR3 totals 15 residues. CDR1 is SEHNR, CDR2 FQNEAQ, per germline (reference sequence). V shed 5 bases, J shed 2 bases, and the junction held 8 bases outside the gene matches. CDR3 nucleotides: TGTGCCAGCAGCCCCCGTAGCGGGGCCGCCTACGAGCAGTACTTC. This gives the protein CASSPRSGAAYEQYF. The entire variable domain, with the rest obtained from reference TRBV7-9 and TRBJ2-7, is as follows: DTGVSQNPRHKITKRGQNVTFRCDPISEHNRLYWYRQTLGQGPEFLTYFQNEAQLEKSRLLSDRFSAERPKGSFSTLEIQRTEQGDSAMYLCASSPRSGAAYEQYFGPGTRLTVT.

In its sample, this clonotype was seen a few times. The genes are TRBV7-8 and TRBJ2-2, with 7 bases fitting TRBD1. The J segment lost 1 base and the V segment lost 0 bases, leaving 5 bases of the junction unmatched. In germline, CDR1 is SGHVS, CDR2 FQNEAQ. CDR3 length: 17 residues. The CDR3 here is CASSLALGQENTGELFF. Here the CDR3 DNA reads TGTGCCAGCAGCTTAGCGCTCGGACAGGAGAACACCGGGGAGCTGTTTTTT.

This clonotype was seen ten or more times. The rearrangement links TRBV4-3 to TRBJ2-3, with 14 bases fitting TRBD2. This CDR3 contains 18 residues. Germline values: CDR1 LGHNA, CDR2 YSLEER. V dropped 1 base and J dropped 3; count of bases not matched to a gene: 6. CDR3 in amino acids: CASSQVGTSGSDTDTQYF. CDR3 coding DNA: TGCGCCAGCAGCCAAGTCGGGACTAGCGGGAGTGATACAGATACGCAGTATTTT.